This section outlines one T cell receptor (beta chain) sequence together with its context. Its antigen is currently not known. No base quality information exists; no much larger clone differs at one position. The CDR3 covers 17 residues, taking in both the cysteine and the phenylalanine. Left in the record is the CDR3 DNA by itself, 51 bases read in frame from the first base. Deletion took 4 bases off V and 1 base off J, with a span of 16 bases between the germline ends. For CDR1 and CDR2, the germline V gene lists SGHVS and FNYEAQ. These data are taken from a study of blood T cell repertoires in COVID-19 (TCRdb year 2020). Turning to the overall study: Samples from collaborators originated in the United States, Italy and Spain and spanned both the acute and convalescent phases of COVID-19. Deeply sampled blood TCRbeta repertoires from subjects exposed to, actively infected with, or recovered from COVID-19 were included in the dataset. A freely available public database, intended as a resource for researchers studying the immune response to SARS-CoV-2, is where the repertoires were released. Where available, HLA class I and class II types were obtained from metadata supplied by the sample provider rather than from assay-based typing. The prospective study material was composed of cDNA or gDNA derived from T cells, B-cell-depleted T cells, or PBMCs. Nearly every sample came with metadata listing a de-identified subject ID, COVID-19 status, age in years and sex. Samples were obtained from the ongoing ImmuneRACE study (first 160 participants) and from about 1,300 subjects provided by 6 global collaborators.

The immunoSEQ Assay, a bias-controlled multiplex PCR, was used to amplify TCRbeta CDR3 regions from genomic DNA. Processing in the source paper ran as follows. Nucleated cell counts per sample were estimated from amplification of reference gene primers within the assay. Sequence reads were collapsed and filtered to measure the absolute abundance of every unique TCRbeta CDR3 rearrangement. For each sample, productive Simpson clonality was calculated by taking the square root of Simpson's diversity index across productive rearrangements. As stored in TCRdb, this immuneACCESS dataset retains in-frame rearrangements with V and J assigned. A fraction of the clones does not appear; measured against another copy, unresolved V genes explain less than half of the discrepancy, and the remainder lacks a known reason. V and J calls and clone size are those listed in that table; D and trimming were worked out from the DNA. Within this sample are a few hundred thousand clones, with approximately 87% of them counted one time only. The ten biggest clones cover around 9.3% of the sample.

In the prospective study, participants were roughly 18 to 89 years old, resided in about two dozen geographic areas of the United States, and were enrolled through a virtual design. To assign participants to cohorts, the prospective study relied on clinical history that participants themselves reported in a screening survey and a study questionnaire. ImmuneRACE Cohort 3 recovered participants were defined by two consecutive negative NP/OP PCR tests, healthcare professional clearance, or symptom resolution. In the prospective study, mobile phlebotomists collected whole blood, serum and a nasopharyngeal or oropharyngeal swab from each participant. Additional blood draws and questionnaires over a 2-month period could optionally be provided by prospective study participants. Blood samples from the prospective study were shipped frozen or at room temperature prior to DNA extraction. What the study reported, not specific to this receptor: The quantity of clinical and demographic metadata differed by source and by participant and was supplied without curation.

The receptor's source is a woman aged 45-65 years who had recovered from COVID-19. Rearrangement joined TRBV7-6 to TRBJ2-2; perhaps TRBD2 is the D gene, with 6 bases matching. The material sequenced was PBMCs or T cells enriched from blood (not recorded which). Here is the DNA: TGTGCCAGCAGCTCCCTTTCGGGAGTAATGAACACCGGGGAGCTGTTTTTT. Its protein product is CASSSLSGVMNTGELFF.